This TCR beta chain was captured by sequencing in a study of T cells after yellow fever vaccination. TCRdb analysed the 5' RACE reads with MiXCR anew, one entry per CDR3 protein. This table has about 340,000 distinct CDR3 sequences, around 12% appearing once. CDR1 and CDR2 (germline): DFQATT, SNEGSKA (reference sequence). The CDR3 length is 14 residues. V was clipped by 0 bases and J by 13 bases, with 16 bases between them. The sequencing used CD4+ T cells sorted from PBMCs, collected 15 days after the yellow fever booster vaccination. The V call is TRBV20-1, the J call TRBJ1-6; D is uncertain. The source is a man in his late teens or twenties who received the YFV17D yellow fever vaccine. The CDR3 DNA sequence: TGCAGTGCTAGAGACACCGGCCCCAGTGGGCCCCTCCACTTT. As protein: CSARDTGPSGPLHF.